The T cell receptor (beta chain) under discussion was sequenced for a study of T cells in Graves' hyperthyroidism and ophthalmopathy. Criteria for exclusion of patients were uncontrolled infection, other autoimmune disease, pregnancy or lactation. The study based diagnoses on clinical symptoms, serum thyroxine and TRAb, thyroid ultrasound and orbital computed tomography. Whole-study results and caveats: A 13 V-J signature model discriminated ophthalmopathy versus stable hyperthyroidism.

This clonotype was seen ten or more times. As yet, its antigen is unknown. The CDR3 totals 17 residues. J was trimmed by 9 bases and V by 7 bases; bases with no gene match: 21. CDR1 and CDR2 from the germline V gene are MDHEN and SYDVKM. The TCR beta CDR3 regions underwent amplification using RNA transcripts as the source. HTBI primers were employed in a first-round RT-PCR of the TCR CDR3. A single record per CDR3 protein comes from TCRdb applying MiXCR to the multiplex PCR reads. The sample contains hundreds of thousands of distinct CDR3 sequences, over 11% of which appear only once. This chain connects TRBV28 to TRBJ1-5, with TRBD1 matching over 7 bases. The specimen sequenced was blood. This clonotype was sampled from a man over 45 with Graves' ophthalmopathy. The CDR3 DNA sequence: TGTGCCAGCACCTTCGTCGCCATACGACAGGGCAATGTGCCCCAGCATTTT. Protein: CASTFVAIRQGNVPQHF.